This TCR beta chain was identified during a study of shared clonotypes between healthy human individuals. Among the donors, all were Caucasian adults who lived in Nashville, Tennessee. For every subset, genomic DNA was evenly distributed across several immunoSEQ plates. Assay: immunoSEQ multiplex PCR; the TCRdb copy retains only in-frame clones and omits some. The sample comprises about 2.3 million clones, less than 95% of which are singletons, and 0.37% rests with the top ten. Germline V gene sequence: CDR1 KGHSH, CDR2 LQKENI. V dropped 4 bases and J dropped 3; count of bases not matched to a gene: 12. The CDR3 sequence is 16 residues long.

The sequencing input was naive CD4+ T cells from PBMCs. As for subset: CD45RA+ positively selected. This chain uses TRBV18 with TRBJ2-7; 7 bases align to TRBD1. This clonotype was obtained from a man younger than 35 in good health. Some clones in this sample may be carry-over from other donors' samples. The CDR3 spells CASSLPGQVGIYEQYF. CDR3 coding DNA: TGTGCCAGCTCACTCCCCGGACAGGTAGGGATCTACGAGCAGTACTTC.